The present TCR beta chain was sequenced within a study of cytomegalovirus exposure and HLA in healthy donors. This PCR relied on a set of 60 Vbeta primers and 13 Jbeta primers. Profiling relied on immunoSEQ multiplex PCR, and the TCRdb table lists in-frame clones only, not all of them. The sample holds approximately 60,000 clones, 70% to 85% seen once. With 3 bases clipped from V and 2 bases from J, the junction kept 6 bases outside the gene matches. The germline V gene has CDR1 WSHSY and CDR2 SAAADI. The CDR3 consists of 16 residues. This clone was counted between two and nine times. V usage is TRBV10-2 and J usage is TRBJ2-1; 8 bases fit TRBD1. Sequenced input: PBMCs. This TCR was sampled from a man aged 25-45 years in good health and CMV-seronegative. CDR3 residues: CASSDRGQNPYNEQFF. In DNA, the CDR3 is TGCGCCAGCAGTGACAGGGGGCAAAACCCCTACAATGAGCAGTTCTTC.